This T cell receptor (beta chain) was sequenced for a study of blood T cell repertoires in COVID-19. Repertoires were generated with immunoSEQ multiplex PCR, while TCRdb's copy carries only in-frame clones and drops some. Of some 170,000 clones listed, more than 75% were seen once; the top ten hold roughly 17%. This clone has just a few counts. This CDR3 comprises 15 residues. Trimming left V 4 bases short and J 10 bases short, with 17 bases between. Germline CDR1 and CDR2: LNHDA and SQIVND (reference sequence). This TCR derives from a woman in her forties or fifties who had recovered from COVID-19. The chain uses TRBV19 and TRBJ1-6; the D gene is possibly TRBD1 (6 bases). Sequencing was carried out using PBMCs or T cells enriched from blood (not recorded which). The CDR3 reads CASSTGARVNSPLHF. The CDR3 DNA sequence: TGTGCCAGTAGTACAGGGGCACGGGTCAACTCACCCCTCCACTTT.